The following is a T cell receptor beta chain sequence with its context. Its cognate antigen is unknown. Sequenced by immunoSEQ multiplex PCR; TCRdb stores in-frame clones only, minus some. The sample has about 130,000 clones, about 83% seen once. The sample belongs to a study of PD-L1 blockade in urothelial cancer. Study summary: Blood underwent analysis 3 weeks (second dose) and 6 weeks after treatment began. Whole-study results and caveats: More expansion of tumor-associated blood clones, seen at 3 weeks, marked durable-benefit patients.

The CDR3 loop spans 15 amino acids. The germline gives CDR1 MNHNS, CDR2 SASEGT. Trimming stripped 5 bases from V and 2 bases from J, with 12 bases between. This sample's time point: peripheral blood 6 weeks after treatment start. This material consisted of PBMCs, taken around atezolizumab (anti-PD-L1) treatment. The V call is TRBV6-1, the J call TRBJ2-2, with a weak D call TRBD1 (6 bases). The TCR originated in a man between 50 and 59 years old with urothelial cancer. The CDR3 here is CASSWARGNTGELFF. CDR3 nucleotide sequence: TGTGCCAGCAGTTGGGCCAGGGGAAACACCGGGGAGCTGTTTTTT.